The 16 T cell receptor beta chains presented below share a single source sample, sequenced in a study of T cells in Graves' hyperthyroidism and ophthalmopathy. TCR beta CDR3 sequences were amplified from RNA transcripts. In the first-round RT-PCR of the TCR CDR3, the HTBI primer set was used. TCRdb independently ran MiXCR on the multiplex PCR reads; one entry per CDR3 protein. The data show about 130,000 distinct CDR3 sequences, around 20% seen once. The specimen was blood. All receptors derive from a woman aged 50 to 60 with Graves' hyperthyroidism that later progressed to Graves' ophthalmopathy.

In the case of this clonotype: This clone may be a read error of a much larger clone one base away. The rearrangement links TRBV20-1 to TRBJ1-2; 7 bases are shared with TRBD1. Germline lookup yields CDR1 DFQATT and CDR2 SNEGSKA (reference sequence). Losses at the gene ends were 3 bases for V and 3 bases for J; bases not matched to a gene: 7. The CDR3 contains 14 residues. CDR3 loop: CSASTRDRHYGYTF. The CDR3 region has the DNA TGCAGTGCTAGTACTAGGGACAGACACTATGGCTACACCTTC.

The chain couples TRBV29-1 to TRBJ2-3; D unclear. This CDR3 is built from 15 residues. V lost 7 bases and J 0 bases, leaving 17 bases between the germline ends. Germline V gives CDR1 SQVTM, CDR2 ANQGSEA. The CDR3 spells CSATTGLWSTDTQYF. DNA for the CDR3: TGCAGCGCCACGACCGGGTTGTGGAGCACAGATACGCAGTATTTT.

This clonotype has ten or more counts. The gene calls are TRBV20-1 and TRBJ1-1; D is undetermined. The germline gives CDR1 DFQATT, CDR2 SNEGSKA (reference sequence). The CDR3 spans 12 residues. V dropped 8 bases and J dropped 7 bases, with 17 bases sitting between them. The CDR3 spells CSIWAPPDEAFF. CDR3 DNA sequence: TGCAGTATTTGGGCCCCGCCGGATGAAGCTTTCTTT.

The chain employs TRBV6-1 and TRBJ2-7; D remains unclear. V dropped 3 bases and J dropped 0 bases, with 9 bases sitting between them. CDR3 length equals 14 residues. In germline, CDR1 is MNHNS, CDR2 SASEGT. CDR3 residues: CASSDRIFSYEQYF. The CDR3 DNA is TGTGCCAGCAGTGACAGGATTTTCTCCTACGAGCAGTACTTC.

This clonotype was found a few times. This chain uses TRBV3-1 with TRBJ1-3, with no clear D. CDR1 is LGHDT and CDR2 is YNNKEL in the germline V gene (reference sequence). Deletions cut 2 bases from V and 6 bases from J, with 8 bases between. The CDR3 sequence is 13 residues long. The CDR3 reads CASSQTAENTIYF. In DNA, the CDR3 is TGTGCCAGCAGCCAAACGGCCGAAAACACCATATATTTT.

This clonotype was detected many times. The chain joins TRBV11-3 to TRBJ2-7, with 12 bases fitting TRBD2. CDR1 and CDR2 (germline): SGHNT, YENEEA. Losses at the gene ends were 5 bases for V and 7 bases for J; bases not matched to a gene: 12. The CDR3 length is 16 residues. The CDR3 reads CASSRRGLAGLLEQYF. CDR3 DNA sequence: TGTGCCAGCAGCCGCCGTGGACTAGCGGGGCTACTAGAGCAGTACTTC. Filled out from reference TRBV11-3 and TRBJ2-7, the complete variable domain reads EAGVVQSPRYKIIEKKQPVAFWCNPISGHNTLYWYLQNLGQGPELLIRYENEEAVDDSQLPKDRFSAERLKGVDSTLKIQPAELGDSAVYLCASSRRGLAGLLEQYFGPGTRLTVT.

The table lists this clonotype with many counts. V and J are TRBV28 and TRBJ2-7; 9 bases match TRBD1. The CDR3 is made up of 13 amino acids. The germline CDR1 and CDR2 sequences are MDHEN and SYDVKM. V lost 3 bases and J lost 10; bases outside the gene matches: 7. The DNA for the CDR3 is TGTGCCAGCAGTTTTACAGGGGGCGCGGAACAGTACTTC. Its translation is CASSFTGGAEQYF. Full variable domain (remainder filled in from reference TRBV28 and TRBJ2-7): DVKVTQSSRYLVKRTGEKVFLECVQDMDHENMFWYRQDPGLGLRLIYFSYDVKMKEKGDIPEGYSVSREKKERFSLILESASTNQTSMYLCASSFTGGAEQYFGPGTRLTVT.

There are many counts of this clonotype. This chain uses TRBV27 with TRBJ1-1; perhaps TRBD1 as D (5 bases). CDR1 and CDR2 from the germline V gene are MNHEY and SMNVEV (reference sequence). The ends were cut back, 2 bases at V and 0 bases at J, with 10 bases in the middle. The CDR3 runs 15 residues. Written as DNA, the CDR3 is TGTGCCAGCAGTTTACGGCAGGGCTTGAACACTGAAGCTTTCTTT. Its translation: CASSLRQGLNTEAFF.

This clonotype was counted at least ten times. The CDR3 DNA reads as TGTGCCAGCAGCTTACGTGGGGGGGGCAAGGACAATGAGCAGTTCTTC. Translated, it gives CASSLRGGGKDNEQFF. The chain employs TRBV11-2 and TRBJ2-1; weak D call: TRBD2 (7 bases). The CDR3 sequence is 16 residues long. Per the germline V gene, CDR1 is SGHAT and CDR2 is FQNNGV. The V end was cut by 2 bases, the J end by 5 bases, with 16 bases between.

This clonotype was counted many times. The V call is TRBV7-3, the J call TRBJ2-2; D ambiguous. The germline CDR1 and CDR2 sequences are SGHTA and FQGTGA. CDR3 size: 13 residues. V lost 0 bases to trimming and J lost 5 bases, with 4 bases between them. The CDR3 DNA reads as TGTGCCAGCAGCTTAACTACAACCGGGGAGCTGTTTTTT. As protein: CASSLTTTGELFF.

This clonotype was seen ten or more times. The chain joins TRBV18 to TRBJ2-5, with TRBD2 as a possible D gene (5 bases). Trimming removed 6 bases at V and 2 bases at J, with 16 bases between. The germline CDR1 and CDR2 sequences are KGHSH and LQKENI. The CDR3 has 15 amino acids. CDR3 amino acids: CASSLSRAKQETQYF. CDR3 nucleotides: TGTGCCAGCTCCCTGTCGCGGGCCAAGCAAGAGACCCAGTACTTC.

In its sample, this clonotype was seen many times. This chain connects TRBV7-8 to TRBJ2-1; 10 bases are a match to TRBD2. Losses at the gene ends were 5 bases for V and 9 bases for J; bases not matched to a gene: 13. Germline lookup yields CDR1 SGHVS and CDR2 FQNEAQ. The CDR3 totals 16 residues. CDR3 region: CASSKREGVAGAEQFF. DNA for the CDR3: TGTGCCAGCAGCAAGCGGGAGGGGGTAGCGGGAGCTGAGCAGTTCTTC.

There are many counts of this clonotype. V and J are TRBV3-1 and TRBJ2-5; D gene ambiguous. The V end lost 6 bases, the J end lost 2 bases, and 16 bases lay between the germline ends. Germline V gives CDR1 LGHDT, CDR2 YNNKEL (reference sequence). The CDR3 contains 15 residues. CDR3 bases: TGTGCCAGCAGTCCGTCGGGTTGGAGACAAGAGACCCAGTACTTC. It yields the protein CASSPSGWRQETQYF.

This clonotype came up many times. The chain couples TRBV27 to TRBJ2-7; 8 bases match TRBD1. Germline trimming cut 5 bases from V and 2 bases from J; bases unmatched to any gene: 11. CDR3 length: 16 amino acids. Germline CDR1 is MNHEY and CDR2 is SMNVEV (reference sequence). The CDR3 loop is CASSRYSQGAAYEQYF. In nucleotides, the CDR3 is TGTGCCAGCAGTCGCTACAGTCAGGGGGCCGCCTACGAGCAGTACTTC.

In its sample, this clonotype was seen a few times. The chain joins TRBV7-9 to TRBJ1-1; D unclear. The CDR3 sequence is 12 residues long. Trimming removed 2 bases from V and 1 base from J, with 2 bases in between. CDR1 is SEHNR and CDR2 is FQNEAQ in the germline V gene (reference sequence). The CDR3 is CASSLKNTEAFF. The CDR3 bases are TGTGCCAGCAGCTTAAAGAACACTGAAGCTTTCTTT. Full variable domain (missing parts from reference TRBV7-9 and TRBJ1-1): DTGVSQNPRHKITKRGQNVTFRCDPISEHNRLYWYRQTLGQGPEFLTYFQNEAQLEKSRLLSDRFSAERPKGSFSTLEIQRTEQGDSAMYLCASSLKNTEAFFGQGTRLTVV.

This clonotype was detected only a few times. The rearrangement joins TRBV10-3 to TRBJ1-1, with TRBD1 matching over 7 bases. Trimming removed 5 bases from V and 1 base from J; junction bases left unmatched: 4. Germline CDR1 ENHRY, CDR2 SYGVKD. The CDR3 has 14 amino acids. The CDR3 DNA follows: TGTGCCATCAGTTCGGGACAGCCGAACACTGAAGCTTTCTTT. As protein: CAISSGQPNTEAFF.